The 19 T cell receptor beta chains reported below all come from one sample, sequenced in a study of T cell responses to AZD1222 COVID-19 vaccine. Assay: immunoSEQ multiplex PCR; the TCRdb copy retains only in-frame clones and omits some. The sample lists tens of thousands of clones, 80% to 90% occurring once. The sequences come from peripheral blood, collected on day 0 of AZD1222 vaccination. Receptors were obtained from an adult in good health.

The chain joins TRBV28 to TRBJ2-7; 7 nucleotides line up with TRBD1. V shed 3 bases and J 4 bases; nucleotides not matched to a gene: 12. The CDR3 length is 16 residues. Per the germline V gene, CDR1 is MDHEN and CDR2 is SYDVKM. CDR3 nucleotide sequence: TGTGCCAGCAGTTTCAAGGGACAGTTACCTCTTTACGAGCAGTACTTC. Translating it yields CASSFKGQLPLYEQYF.

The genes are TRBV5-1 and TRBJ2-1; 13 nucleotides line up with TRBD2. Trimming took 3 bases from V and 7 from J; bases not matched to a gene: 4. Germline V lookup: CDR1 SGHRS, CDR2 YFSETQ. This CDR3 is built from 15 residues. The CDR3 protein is CASSWTSGGRNEQFF. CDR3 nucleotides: TGCGCCAGCAGCTGGACTAGCGGGGGTCGGAATGAGCAGTTCTTC.

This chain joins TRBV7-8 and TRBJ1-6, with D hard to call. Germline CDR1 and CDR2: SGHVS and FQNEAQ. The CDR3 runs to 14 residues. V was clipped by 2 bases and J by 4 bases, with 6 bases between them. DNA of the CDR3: TGTGCCAGCAGCTTATCTCAGTATAATTCACCCCTCCACTTT. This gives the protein CASSLSQYNSPLHF.

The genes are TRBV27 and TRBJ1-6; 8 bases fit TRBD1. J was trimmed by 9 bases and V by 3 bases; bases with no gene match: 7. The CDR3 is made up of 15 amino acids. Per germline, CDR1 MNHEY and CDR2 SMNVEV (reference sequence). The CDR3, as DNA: TGTGCCAGCAGTTTGTCACAGGGGGGGGTTTCACCCCTCCACTTT. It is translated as CASSLSQGGVSPLHF.

Here the CDR3 reads CASSTRYGQGAYEQYF. DNA of the CDR3: TGTGCCAGTAGTACGCGATATGGACAGGGGGCTTACGAGCAGTACTTC. The chain links TRBV19 to TRBJ2-7; TRBD1 agrees at 11 bases. The germline V gene encodes CDR1 LNHDA and CDR2 SQIVND (reference sequence). V lost 4 bases to trimming and J lost 4 bases; unmatched junction nucleotides: 9. The CDR3 extends over 16 amino acids.

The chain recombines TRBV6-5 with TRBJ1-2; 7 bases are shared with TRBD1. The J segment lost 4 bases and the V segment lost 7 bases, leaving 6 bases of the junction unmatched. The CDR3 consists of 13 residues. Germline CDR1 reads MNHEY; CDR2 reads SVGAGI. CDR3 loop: CASTRDSSYGYTF. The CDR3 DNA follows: TGTGCCAGCACCCGGGACAGTTCCTATGGCTACACCTTC.

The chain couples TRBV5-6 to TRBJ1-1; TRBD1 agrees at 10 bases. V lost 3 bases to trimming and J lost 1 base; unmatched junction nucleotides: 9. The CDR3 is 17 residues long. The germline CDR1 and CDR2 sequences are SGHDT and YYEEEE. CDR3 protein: CASSSYGTGVANTEAFF. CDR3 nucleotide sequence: TGTGCCAGCAGCTCCTACGGGACAGGGGTTGCGAACACTGAAGCTTTCTTT.

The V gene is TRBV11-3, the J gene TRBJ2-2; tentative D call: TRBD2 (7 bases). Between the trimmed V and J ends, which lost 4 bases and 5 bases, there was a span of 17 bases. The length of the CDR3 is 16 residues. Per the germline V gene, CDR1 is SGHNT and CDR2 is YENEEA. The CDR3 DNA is TGTGCCAGCAGCTCAACCGGGCGGGGGCAGACCGGGGAGCTGTTTTTT. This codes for CASSSTGRGQTGELFF. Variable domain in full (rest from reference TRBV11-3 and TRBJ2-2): EAGVVQSPRYKIIEKKQPVAFWCNPISGHNTLYWYLQNLGQGPELLIRYENEEAVDDSQLPKDRFSAERLKGVDSTLKIQPAELGDSAVYLCASSSTGRGQTGELFFGEGSRLTVL.

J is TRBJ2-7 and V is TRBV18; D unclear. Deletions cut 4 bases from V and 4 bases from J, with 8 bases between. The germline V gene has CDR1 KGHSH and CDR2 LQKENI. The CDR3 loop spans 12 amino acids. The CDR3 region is CASSQENYEQYF. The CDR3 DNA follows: TGTGCCAGCTCACAGGAGAATTACGAGCAGTACTTC.

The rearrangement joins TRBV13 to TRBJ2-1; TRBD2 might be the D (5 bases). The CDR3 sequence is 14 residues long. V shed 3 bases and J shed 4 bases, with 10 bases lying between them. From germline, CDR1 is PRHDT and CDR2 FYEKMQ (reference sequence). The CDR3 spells CASSFEGSYNEQFF. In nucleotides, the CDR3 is TGTGCCAGCAGCTTCGAGGGTTCGTACAATGAGCAGTTCTTC.

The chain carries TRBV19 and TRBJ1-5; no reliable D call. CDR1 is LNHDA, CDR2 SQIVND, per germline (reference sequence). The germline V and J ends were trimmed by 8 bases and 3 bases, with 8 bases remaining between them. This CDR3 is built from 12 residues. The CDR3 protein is CASQYSNQPQHF. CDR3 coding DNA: TGTGCCAGTCAATACTCCAATCAGCCCCAGCATTTT.

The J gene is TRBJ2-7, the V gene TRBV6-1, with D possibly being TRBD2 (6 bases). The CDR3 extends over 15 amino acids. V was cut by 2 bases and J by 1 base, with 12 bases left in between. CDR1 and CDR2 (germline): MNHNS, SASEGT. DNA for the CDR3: TGTGCCAGCAGTGAAAATGAGGCGGGGTCCTACGAGCAGTACTTC. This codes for CASSENEAGSYEQYF.

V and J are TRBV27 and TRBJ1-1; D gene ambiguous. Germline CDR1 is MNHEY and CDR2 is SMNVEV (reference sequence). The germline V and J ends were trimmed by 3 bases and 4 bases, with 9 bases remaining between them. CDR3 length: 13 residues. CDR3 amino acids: CASSFSGVTEAFF. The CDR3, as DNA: TGTGCCAGCAGTTTTAGTGGGGTCACTGAAGCTTTCTTT.

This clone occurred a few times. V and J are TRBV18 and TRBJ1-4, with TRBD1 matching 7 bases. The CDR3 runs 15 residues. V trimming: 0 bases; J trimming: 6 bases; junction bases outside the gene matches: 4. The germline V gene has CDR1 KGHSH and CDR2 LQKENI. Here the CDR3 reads CASSPPSGGYEKLFF. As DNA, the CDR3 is TGTGCCAGCTCACCACCGTCAGGGGGGTATGAAAAACTGTTTTTT. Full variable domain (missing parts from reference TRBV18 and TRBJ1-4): NAGVMQNPRHLVRRRGQEARLRCSPMKGHSHVYWYRQLPEEGLKFMVYLQKENIIDESGMPKERFSAEFPKEGPSILRIQQVVRGDSAAYFCASSPPSGGYEKLFFGSGTQLSVL.

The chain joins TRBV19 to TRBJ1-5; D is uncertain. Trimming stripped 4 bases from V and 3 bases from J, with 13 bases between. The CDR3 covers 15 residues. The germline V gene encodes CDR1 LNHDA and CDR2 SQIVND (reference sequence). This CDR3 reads CASSRGPVLNQPQHF. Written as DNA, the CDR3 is TGTGCCAGTAGTAGAGGACCGGTTCTCAATCAGCCCCAGCATTTT.

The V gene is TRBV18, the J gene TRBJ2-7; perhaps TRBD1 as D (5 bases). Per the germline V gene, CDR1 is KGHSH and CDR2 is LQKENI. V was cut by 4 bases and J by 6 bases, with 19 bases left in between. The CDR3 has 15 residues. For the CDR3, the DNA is TGTGCCAGCTCACTTAAATGGCAGGGTGGCTCCGAGCAGTACTTC. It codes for CASSLKWQGGSEQYF.

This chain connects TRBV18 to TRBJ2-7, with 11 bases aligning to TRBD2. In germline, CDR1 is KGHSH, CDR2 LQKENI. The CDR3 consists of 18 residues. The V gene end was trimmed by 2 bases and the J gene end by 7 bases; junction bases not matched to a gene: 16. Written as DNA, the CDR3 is TGTGCCAGCTCACCAAAGGCTAGCGGGGGGACCTCTTTCGGAGAGCAGTACTTC. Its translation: CASSPKASGGTSFGEQYF.

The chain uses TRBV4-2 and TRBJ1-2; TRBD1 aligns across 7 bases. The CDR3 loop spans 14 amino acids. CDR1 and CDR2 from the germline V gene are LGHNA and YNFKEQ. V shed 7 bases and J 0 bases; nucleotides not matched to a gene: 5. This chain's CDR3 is CASKLGTANYGYTF. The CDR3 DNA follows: TGTGCCAGCAAGTTAGGGACAGCTAACTATGGCTACACCTTC.

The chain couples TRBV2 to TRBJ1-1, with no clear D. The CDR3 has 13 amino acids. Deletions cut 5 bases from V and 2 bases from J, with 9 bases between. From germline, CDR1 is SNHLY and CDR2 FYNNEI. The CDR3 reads CASSPGPNTEAFF. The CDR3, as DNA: TGTGCCAGCAGTCCTGGACCCAACACTGAAGCTTTCTTT.